These 8 T cell receptor beta chains share one sample of origin, sequenced in a study of early T cells in non-severe SARS-CoV-2 infection. Each CDR3 protein is one row after TCRdb ran MiXCR on the 5' RACE reads. The sample records tens of thousands of distinct CDR3 sequences, 7% to 10% being singletons. The sequenced sample was whole blood. The receptors come from an adult who was a healthcare worker with PCR-confirmed SARS-CoV-2 infection or an uninfected control (not recorded which).

This sequence joins TRBV19 and TRBJ2-2; D is unclear. The CDR3 consists of 14 residues. Trimming took 2 bases from V and 0 from J, leaving 4 bases between them. From germline, CDR1 is LNHDA and CDR2 SQIVND (reference sequence). The CDR3 DNA follows: TGTGCCAGTAGTATACCAGCGAACACCGGGGAGCTGTTTTTT. This codes for CASSIPANTGELFF.

There are many counts of this clonotype. The J gene is TRBJ2-7, the V gene TRBV7-8, with TRBD1 identical over 8 bases. V shed 1 base and J 4 bases; nucleotides not matched to a gene: 9. Germline CDR1 is SGHVS and CDR2 is FQNEAQ. There are 16 residues in the CDR3. This CDR3 reads CASSLGDQGAGYEQYF. Here the CDR3 DNA reads TGTGCCAGCAGCTTAGGAGATCAGGGGGCGGGATACGAGCAGTACTTC.

The rearrangement links TRBV7-9 to TRBJ1-1; D gene unclear. The CDR3 has 13 amino acids. V shed 7 bases and J shed 1 base, with 10 bases lying between them. The germline V gene has CDR1 SEHNR and CDR2 FQNEAQ (reference sequence). Written as DNA, the CDR3 is TGTGCCAGCACCTTTCGGGGGAACACTGAAGCTTTCTTT. Translation gives CASTFRGNTEAFF.

This clonotype has a count of ten or more. The chain is built from TRBV12-3 or TRBV12-4 and TRBJ2-2, with D perhaps given as TRBD1 or TRBD2 (6 bases each). V was trimmed by 6 bases and J by 3 bases, leaving 14 bases between them. The CDR3 runs to 15 residues. The CDR3 reads CASSLYREDTGELFF. The CDR3 nucleotides read TGTGCCAGCAGCCTATACAGGGAGGACACCGGGGAGCTGTTTTTT.

V is TRBV4-2 and J is TRBJ2-3; TRBD2 matches 8 bases. V shed 0 bases and J 1 base; nucleotides not matched to a gene: 3. In germline, CDR1 is LGHNA, CDR2 YNFKEQ. This CDR3 contains 16 residues. CDR3 amino acids: CASSQDYGGGTDTQYF. The CDR3 bases are TGTGCCAGCAGCCAAGACTACGGGGGGGGCACAGATACGCAGTATTTT.

This clonotype was counted between two and nine times. The chain carries TRBV6-6 and TRBJ2-7, with D tentatively TRBD2 (7 bases). V lost 0 bases and J 6 bases, leaving 15 bases between the germline ends. CDR3 length equals 15 residues. Germline-derived CDR1 and CDR2 are MNHNY and SVGAGI (reference sequence). CDR3 nucleotides: TGTGCCAGCAGTTACTCGACGGGGGGCATGGGCGAGCAGTACTTC. Translation gives CASSYSTGGMGEQYF.

This clonotype was counted between two and nine times. V is TRBV7-7 and J is TRBJ2-3; 7 positions agree with TRBD2. The V and J ends lost 2 bases and 2 bases, in that order; junction bases with no gene match: 10. The CDR3 has 17 amino acids. Germline V gives CDR1 SSHAT, CDR2 FNYEAQ (reference sequence). CDR3 coding DNA: TGTGCCAGCAGCTTAAACCCAGCGGGGTTAATCACAGATACGCAGTATTTT. Its protein product is CASSLNPAGLITDTQYF. The full variable domain, in which reference TRBV7-7 and TRBJ2-3 provide the parts outside the CDR3, is GAGVSQSPRYKVTKRGQDVTLRCDPISSHATLYWYQQALGQGPEFLTYFNYEAQPDKSGLPSDRFSAERPEGSISTLTIQRTEQRDSAMYRCASSLNPAGLITDTQYFGPGTRLTVL.

This clonotype was seen only a few times. Germline is not matched at one junction end, which may reflect a read error. This sequence joins TRBV10-3 and TRBJ1-1, with D maybe TRBD1 (5 bases). CDR1 and CDR2 (germline): ENHRY, SYGVKD. The CDR3 is 16 amino acids. CDR3 nucleotide sequence: TGTGTCATCAGGGTTGGTGTGGGGACTAGGAACACTGAAGCTTTCTTT. Protein sequence: CVIRVGVGTRNTEAFF.